This T cell receptor (beta chain) was retrieved from a study of T cells in Graves' hyperthyroidism and ophthalmopathy. Overall study context: Staff took peripheral blood when the initial diagnosis was made, before any treatment began.

The TCR beta CDR3 regions underwent amplification using RNA transcripts as the source. In the first-round RT-PCR of the TCR CDR3, the HTBI primer set was used. TCRdb re-analysed the multiplex PCR reads in MiXCR, keeping a single row per CDR3 protein. The profile shows about 350,000 distinct CDR3 sequences, 12% to 15% of them singletons. Between the trimmed V and J ends, which lost 0 bases and 1 base, there was a span of 10 bases. In germline, CDR1 is SGDLS, CDR2 YYNGEE. CDR3 length equals 15 residues. The sample comprised blood. The chain combines TRBV9 with TRBJ1-1; D is unresolved. The receptor comes from a woman aged 55-69 years with Graves' ophthalmopathy. As DNA, the CDR3 is TGTGCCAGCAGCGTAGGTAGAGGGCCGAACACTGAAGCTTTCTTT. It specifies CASSVGRGPNTEAFF. The full variable domain, completed using reference TRBV9 and TRBJ1-1, is DSGVTQTPKHLITATGQRVTLRCSPRSGDLSVYWYQQSLDQGLQFLIQYYNGEERAKGNILERFSAQQFPDLHSELNLSSLELGDSALYFCASSVGRGPNTEAFFGQGTRLTVV.